The 16 T cell receptor beta chains below all came from one sample that was sequenced in a study of PD-1 blockade in classical Hodgkin lymphoma. Relapse was seen in all patients after autologous stem cell transplantation, and brentuximab vedotin exposure was variable. This table comes from immunoSEQ multiplex PCR, and its TCRdb copy is limited to in-frame clones, with some not included. The table includes 95,000 or so clones, over 70% detected once. This material consisted of peripheral blood mononuclear cells (PBMCs), taken at baseline. All receptors derive from a human donor with classical Hodgkin lymphoma.

Here the CDR3 reads CASSRLDEQFF. CDR3 bases: TGTGCCAGTAGTAGGTTGGATGAGCAGTTCTTC. This chain links TRBV19 with TRBJ2-1; D remains ambiguous. The CDR3 spans 11 residues. Germline CDR1 and CDR2: LNHDA and SQIVND (reference sequence). Deletions cut 4 bases from V and 8 bases from J, with 6 bases between.

V and J are TRBV10-3 and TRBJ1-1; D is possibly TRBD1 (5 bases). V shed 7 bases and J shed 0 bases, with 9 bases lying between them. The CDR3 loop spans 13 amino acids. Per the germline V gene, CDR1 is ENHRY and CDR2 is SYGVKD. CDR3 amino acids: CAITRQLNTEAFF. CDR3 bases: TGTGCCATCACTAGACAGCTGAACACTGAAGCTTTCTTT.

The gene calls are TRBV7-2 and TRBJ2-3; 9 positions agree with TRBD1. This CDR3 is built from 16 residues. V lost 0 bases and J lost 6; bases outside the gene matches: 7. The germline gives CDR1 SGHTA, CDR2 FQGNSA. This CDR3 is CASSLANRGRRDTQYF. CDR3 bases: TGTGCCAGCAGCTTAGCGAACAGGGGGCGCAGGGATACGCAGTATTTT.

V is TRBV7-2 and J is TRBJ2-1, with 9 positions matching TRBD1. The germline V gene has CDR1 SGHTA and CDR2 FQGNSA. The CDR3 spans 16 residues. V was clipped by 4 bases and J by 8 bases; unmatched bases: 12. The chain's CDR3 is CASSWPTGGLGYEQFF. The CDR3 DNA reads TGTGCCAGCAGCTGGCCGACAGGGGGACTCGGCTATGAGCAGTTCTTC.

The chain joins TRBV2 to TRBJ1-2, with unresolved D. CDR3 length: 12 residues. V lost 6 bases and J 1 base, leaving 6 bases between the germline ends. Germline CDR1 is SNHLY and CDR2 is FYNNEI. The CDR3 loop reads CASRPNNYGYTF. CDR3 nucleotide sequence: TGTGCCAGCAGACCCAATAACTATGGCTACACCTTC.

The chain has TRBV4-2 and TRBJ1-5; the D is unclear. CDR1 is LGHNA and CDR2 is YNFKEQ in the germline V gene. There are 13 residues in the CDR3. V was clipped by 0 bases and J by 5 bases, with 5 bases between them. This CDR3 reads CASSQDRDQPQHF. The CDR3 nucleotides are TGTGCCAGCAGCCAAGATCGGGATCAGCCCCAGCATTTT.

This chain links TRBV6-8 with TRBJ2-7, with unresolved D. The CDR3 sequence is 11 residues long. Trimming left V 5 bases short and J 3 bases short, with 5 bases between. Germline CDR1 is MNHGY and CDR2 is SAAAGT. In nucleotides, the CDR3 is TGTGCCAGCAGTGGGTTCTACGAGCAGTACTTC. It yields the protein CASSGFYEQYF.

The V call is TRBV7-6, the J call TRBJ2-2; no definite D call. V was trimmed by 1 base and J by 1 base, leaving 10 bases between them. The germline V gene encodes CDR1 SGHVS and CDR2 FNYEAQ. CDR3 length: 16 residues. CDR3 in DNA: TGTGCCAGCAGCTTAGGCCCGGTTGGGAACACCGGGGAGCTGTTTTTT. Residues: CASSLGPVGNTGELFF. Supplemented by reference TRBV7-6 and TRBJ2-2, the full variable domain reads GAGVSQSPRYKVTKRGQDVALRCDPISGHVSLYWYRQALGQGPEFLTYFNYEAQQDKSGLPNDRFSAERPEGSISTLTIQRTEQRDSAMYRCASSLGPVGNTGELFFGEGSRLTVL.

The gene calls are TRBV13 and TRBJ2-2; 10 bases are a match to TRBD2. This CDR3 is 17 amino acids long. Looked up from germline, CDR1 is PRHDT and CDR2 is FYEKMQ (reference sequence). Trimming took 2 bases from V and 4 from J; bases not matched to a gene: 7. This CDR3 reads CASSLPLAGEVTGELFF. Written as DNA, the CDR3 is TGTGCCAGCAGCTTACCCCTAGCGGGAGAGGTCACCGGGGAGCTGTTTTTT.

This chain links TRBV6-1 with TRBJ2-3, with D possibly being TRBD2 (5 bases). This CDR3 has 13 residues. V lost 1 base, J lost 9 bases, and 11 bases lay in between. Per the germline V gene, CDR1 is MNHNS and CDR2 is SASEGT. The CDR3 sequence is CASSEEGRRTQYF. The DNA for the CDR3 is TGTGCCAGCAGTGAAGAGGGCAGGAGGACGCAGTATTTT.

V is TRBV5-5 and J is TRBJ2-3; 7 bases agree with TRBD2. The CDR3 extends over 17 amino acids. Looked up from germline, CDR1 is SGHKS and CDR2 is YYEKEE (reference sequence). The V segment lost 6 bases and the J segment 1 base; nucleotides outside the gene matches: 14. The CDR3 nucleotides are TGTGCCAGCACCTTACTCTGGGAGGGAGGCGGCACAGATACGCAGTATTTT. Amino acids: CASTLLWEGGGTDTQYF.

This clone came up once. CDR3 DNA: TGCGCCAGCAGCCCGGCGTCTAGCGGGAGTAATGAGCAGTTCTTC. Encoded protein: CASSPASSGSNEQFF. The chain couples TRBV5-1 to TRBJ2-1, with 10 nucleotides matching TRBD2. The germline V gene has CDR1 SGHRS and CDR2 YFSETQ. The CDR3 runs to 15 residues. The V and J ends lost 4 bases and 7 bases, in that order; junction bases with no gene match: 8.

The chain has TRBV5-4 and TRBJ2-7; D may correspond to TRBD1 or TRBD2 (5 bases each). The CDR3 contains 15 residues. Trimming cost V 0 bases and J 3 bases, with 13 bases left between them. Germline V CDR1 and CDR2: SGHNT, YYREEE (reference sequence). CDR3 in DNA: TGTGCCAGCAGCTTGGTGGGACGGGGTGGCTACGAGCAGTACTTC. This gives the protein CASSLVGRGGYEQYF.

The V gene is TRBV18, the J gene TRBJ2-3; 11 nucleotides agree with TRBD1. Looked up from germline, CDR1 is KGHSH and CDR2 is LQKENI. Trimming cost V 3 bases and J 2 bases; bases outside gene matches: 4. This CDR3 region has 16 residues. The DNA for the CDR3 is TGTGCCAGCTCACCGGGACAGGGGGGGACCACAGATACGCAGTATTTT. This codes for CASSPGQGGTTDTQYF.

V is TRBV29-1 and J is TRBJ1-2, with a possible D match to TRBD1 (6 bases). The CDR3 is 12 residues long. Germline V gene data show CDR1 as SQVTM and CDR2 as ANQGSEA. V lost 3 bases and J 4 bases, leaving 9 bases between the germline ends. The CDR3 DNA reads TGCAGCGTTGATGCCAGGGGCTATGGCTACACCTTC. This encodes CSVDARGYGYTF.

This clone has only a few counts. The V and J genes are TRBV5-1 and TRBJ1-2; a possible D gene is TRBD1 (6 bases). CDR3 length: 15 residues. Germline CDR1 is SGHRS and CDR2 is YFSETQ. Trimming pared 4 bases from V and 8 bases from J, leaving 21 bases between. The CDR3 DNA follows: TGCGCCAGCAGCAACACACTGGGGGGCGAGATCGGCTACACCTTC. Translated: CASSNTLGGEIGYTF.